This T cell receptor beta chain emerged from a study of identical twins. All donors were healthy Caucasians. TCRdb itself ran the 5' RACE reads through MiXCR, one entry per CDR3 protein. The table shows around 490,000 distinct CDR3 sequences, with 13% to 15% occurring only once. Broader study findings: In cord blood, abundant beta clonotypes had fewer insertions; memory showed no trend. Sequences that were beta out-of-frame showed weaker excess twin sharing.

This clonotype was seen a few times. Antigen: not known. CDR3 length: 15 residues. Trimming took 4 bases from V and 8 from J, leaving 18 bases between them. Per germline, CDR1 MNHEY and CDR2 SVGAGI. These records were also assigned to another study, of yellow fever vaccine responses in identical twins.

The sequenced sample was CD4+ T cells sorted from blood. This sequence was found in a woman aged 18-30 years in good health. The J gene is TRBJ1-3, the V gene TRBV6-5; a weak D match, TRBD1 (5 bases). This chain's CDR3 is CASSSNAGFVDTIYF. CDR3 DNA sequence: TGTGCCAGCAGTTCTAACGCAGGGTTCGTCGACACCATATATTTT.